This is a list of T cell receptor beta chains from one sample in a study of patients and donors after allogeneic stem cell transplantation. Using its own MiXCR run on the RT-PCR reads, TCRdb lists one record per CDR3 protein. The table lists fewer than 500,000 distinct CDR3 sequences, 16% of them singletons, with 7% to 7.5% in the top ten. The sample taken for sequencing was blood, either unsorted or a sorted T cell fraction (not recorded which). These receptor sequences come from a human donor who was either an allogeneic HSCT recipient or a stem cell or donor lymphocyte infusion donor (not recorded which). It is not recorded whose cells these are; they may come from a transplant donor. Each CDR3 is given with its conserved first and last residue. The D gene is left open where the match is weak. Clone size is shown for a subset of rows, as once, few, many or a class of expanded clone.

J gene: TRBJ1-4; D gene: -; V gene: TRBV25-1; clone size: -; CDR3 protein: CASSAGLLNEKLFF; CDR3 DNA: TGTGCCAGCAGTGCGGGACTGTTAAATGAAAAACTGTTTTTT
J gene: TRBJ2-1; D gene: -; V gene: TRBV4-1; clone size: many; CDR3 protein: CASSQDPPGTYNEQFF; CDR3 DNA: TGCGCCAGCAGCCAAGATCCCCCGGGGACATACAATGAGCAGTTCTTC
J gene: TRBJ2-1; D gene: -; V gene: TRBV20-1; clone size: -; CDR3 protein: CSARDLLASYEQFF; CDR3 DNA: TGCAGTGCTAGAGATCTTCTAGCGAGCTATGAGCAGTTCTTC
J gene: TRBJ2-7; D gene: TRBD2; V gene: TRBV6-2/TRBV6-3; clone size: few; CDR3 protein: CASRALAGVYEQYF; CDR3 DNA: TGTGCCAGCAGGGCTCTAGCGGGAGTATACGAGCAGTACTTC
J gene: TRBJ2-3; D gene: TRBD2; V gene: TRBV6-2/TRBV6-3; clone size: -; CDR3 protein: CASSYSGSGRADTQYF; CDR3 DNA: TGTGCCAGCAGTTACTCGGGTAGCGGGCGGGCAGATACGCAGTATTTT
J gene: TRBJ2-7; D gene: -; V gene: TRBV27; clone size: -; CDR3 protein: CASSSSSTYEQYF; CDR3 DNA: TGTGCCAGCAGTTCTAGCAGTACCTACGAGCAGTACTTC
J gene: TRBJ2-5; D gene: TRBD2; V gene: TRBV2; clone size: -; CDR3 protein: CASSDRAGGETQYF; CDR3 DNA: TGTGCCAGCAGTGACCGCGCGGGAGGGGAGACCCAGTACTTC
J gene: TRBJ1-1; D gene: TRBD1; V gene: TRBV20-1; clone size: few; CDR3 protein: CSARGRGVVAFF; CDR3 DNA: TGCAGTGCTAGAGGCAGGGGGGTGGTAGCTTTCTTT
J gene: TRBJ2-7; D gene: -; V gene: TRBV10-2; clone size: few; CDR3 protein: CASSESGARNEQYF; CDR3 DNA: TGCGCCAGCAGTGAGTCAGGGGCTCGGAACGAGCAGTACTTC
J gene: TRBJ1-1; D gene: TRBD1; V gene: TRBV29-1; clone size: -; CDR3 protein: CSVDRGLLYTEAFF; CDR3 DNA: TGCAGCGTTGACAGGGGGCTGTTGTACACTGAAGCTTTCTTT
J gene: TRBJ2-6; D gene: TRBD1; V gene: TRBV10-3; clone size: many; CDR3 protein: CAIRGQAPSGANVLTF; CDR3 DNA: TGTGCCATCAGAGGACAGGCCCCCTCTGGGGCCAACGTCCTGACTTTC
J gene: TRBJ1-1; D gene: -; V gene: TRBV7-9; clone size: few; CDR3 protein: CASSLGALSPKEAFF; CDR3 DNA: TGTGCCAGCAGCTTAGGGGCCCTGAGCCCAAAAGAGGCTTTCTTT
J gene: TRBJ2-5; D gene: -; V gene: TRBV11-1; clone size: few; CDR3 protein: CASSLDGTNRETQYF; CDR3 DNA: TGTGCCAGCAGCTTAGATGGGACGAACCGGGAGACCCAGTACTTC
J gene: TRBJ2-1; D gene: TRBD2; V gene: TRBV4-1; clone size: many; CDR3 protein: CASKIAGGDNEQFF; CDR3 DNA: TGCGCCAGCAAAATCGCGGGAGGGGACAATGAGCAGTTCTTC
J gene: TRBJ1-3; D gene: -; V gene: TRBV30; clone size: -; CDR3 protein: CAWSAAVSGNTIYF; CDR3 DNA: TGTGCCTGGAGTGCCGCAGTTTCTGGAAACACCATATATTTT
J gene: TRBJ2-3; D gene: -; V gene: TRBV20-1; clone size: once; CDR3 protein: CSASLWTEYTDTQYF; CDR3 DNA: TGCAGTGCTAGTCTCTGGACGGAATACACAGATACGCAGTATTTT
J gene: TRBJ2-1; D gene: -; V gene: TRBV5-1; clone size: many; CDR3 protein: CASSFPRPHNEQFF; CDR3 DNA: TGCGCCAGCAGCTTCCCCCGTCCCCACAATGAGCAGTTCTTC
J gene: TRBJ1-2; D gene: TRBD1; V gene: TRBV4-1; clone size: -; CDR3 protein: CASSQATGGNYGYTF; CDR3 DNA: TGCGCCAGCAGCCAAGCGACAGGGGGTAACTATGGCTACACCTTC
J gene: TRBJ1-3; D gene: -; V gene: TRBV3-1; clone size: many; CDR3 protein: CASSLAGNTIYF; CDR3 DNA: TGTGCCAGCAGCTTGGCTGGAAACACCATATATTTT
J gene: TRBJ1-6; D gene: -; V gene: TRBV11-2; clone size: -; CDR3 protein: CASSLSSGSLSNSPLHF; CDR3 DNA: TGTGCCAGCAGCCTCTCCTCGGGTAGCCTGAGTAATTCACCCCTCCACTTT
J gene: TRBJ2-1; D gene: TRBD2; V gene: TRBV15; clone size: -; CDR3 protein: CATSRDAGGGEQFF; CDR3 DNA: TGTGCCACCAGCAGAGATGCGGGCGGGGGTGAGCAGTTCTTC
J gene: TRBJ1-1; D gene: TRBD1; V gene: TRBV5-1; clone size: -; CDR3 protein: CASSLWTGGSPEAFF; CDR3 DNA: TGCGCCAGCAGCTTGTGGACAGGGGGCTCCCCTGAAGCTTTCTTT
J gene: TRBJ1-1; D gene: TRBD1; V gene: TRBV4-2; clone size: few; CDR3 protein: CASSQGLTGAPNTEAFF; CDR3 DNA: TGTGCCAGCAGCCAGGGTCTCACAGGGGCCCCGAACACTGAAGCTTTCTTT
J gene: TRBJ2-5; D gene: TRBD2; V gene: TRBV6-1; clone size: -; CDR3 protein: CASRTGLAGPWEETQYF; CDR3 DNA: TGTGCCAGCAGAACTGGACTAGCGGGGCCGTGGGAAGAGACCCAGTACTTC
J gene: TRBJ2-3; D gene: TRBD2; V gene: TRBV3-1; clone size: few; CDR3 protein: CASSQVTSVGDTQYF; CDR3 DNA: TGTGCCAGCAGCCAAGTAACTAGCGTGGGAGATACGCAGTATTTT
J gene: TRBJ1-2; D gene: -; V gene: TRBV4-3; clone size: -; CDR3 protein: CASSPGDRANYGYTF; CDR3 DNA: TGCGCCAGCAGCCCCGGGGACCGAGCTAACTATGGCTACACCTTC
J gene: TRBJ1-1; D gene: -; V gene: TRBV29-1; clone size: many; CDR3 protein: CSVSPGPMNTEAFF; CDR3 DNA: TGCAGCGTTTCGCCCGGACCAATGAACACTGAAGCTTTCTTT
J gene: TRBJ2-5; D gene: -; V gene: TRBV7-2; clone size: -; CDR3 protein: CASSPVGGIQAETQYF; CDR3 DNA: TGTGCCAGCAGCCCCGTCGGGGGCATACAAGCGGAGACCCAGTACTTC
J gene: TRBJ2-7; D gene: -; V gene: TRBV27; clone size: -; CDR3 protein: CASSYRVGSPSHYEQYF; CDR3 DNA: TGTGCCAGCAGTTATCGGGTCGGGTCGCCCTCCCACTACGAGCAGTACTTC
J gene: TRBJ2-7; D gene: -; V gene: TRBV2; clone size: few; CDR3 protein: CASSNRRDRYEQYF; CDR3 DNA: TGTGCCAGCAGTAACCGAAGGGATCGCTACGAGCAGTACTTC
J gene: TRBJ1-6; D gene: -; V gene: TRBV9; clone size: -; CDR3 protein: CASSVGQNYNSPLHF; CDR3 DNA: TGTGCCAGCAGCGTAGGACAGAACTATAATTCACCCCTCCACTTT
J gene: TRBJ1-1; D gene: -; V gene: TRBV5-1; clone size: -; CDR3 protein: CASSLGVRGREAFF; CDR3 DNA: TGCGCCAGCAGCTTGGGGGTGAGGGGCCGAGAAGCTTTCTTT
J gene: TRBJ2-1; D gene: -; V gene: TRBV5-1; clone size: few; CDR3 protein: CASSGKGQKFYEQFF; CDR3 DNA: TGCGCCAGCAGCGGTAAGGGACAAAAATTTTATGAGCAGTTCTTC
J gene: TRBJ2-7; D gene: -; V gene: TRBV2; clone size: -; CDR3 protein: CASKPSATYEQYF; CDR3 DNA: TGTGCCAGCAAGCCTAGCGCTACCTACGAGCAGTACTTC
J gene: TRBJ2-6; D gene: -; V gene: TRBV4-2; clone size: -; CDR3 protein: CASSQGGTGANVLTF; CDR3 DNA: TGTGCCAGCAGCCAAGGAGGGACTGGGGCCAACGTCCTGACTTTC
J gene: TRBJ2-3; D gene: TRBD2; V gene: TRBV2; clone size: -; CDR3 protein: CASRGGTSGRPSTDTQYF; CDR3 DNA: TGTGCCAGCAGAGGGGGGACTAGCGGTCGCCCTAGCACAGATACGCAGTATTTT
J gene: TRBJ2-3; D gene: TRBD2; V gene: TRBV28; clone size: few; CDR3 protein: CASSRSGGPTDTQYF; CDR3 DNA: TGTGCCAGCAGCCGTAGCGGGGGGCCCACAGATACGCAGTATTTT
J gene: TRBJ2-3; D gene: TRBD2; V gene: TRBV11-2; clone size: many; CDR3 protein: CASSSMQTAGDRDTQYF; CDR3 DNA: TGTGCCAGCAGCTCAATGCAGACGGCGGGAGATAGGGATACGCAGTATTTT
J gene: TRBJ2-1; D gene: -; V gene: TRBV12-3/TRBV12-4; clone size: many; CDR3 protein: CASSSDSYNEQFF; CDR3 DNA: TGTGCCAGCAGTTCCGACTCTTACAATGAGCAGTTCTTC
J gene: TRBJ1-1; D gene: TRBD1; V gene: TRBV12-3/TRBV12-4; clone size: few; CDR3 protein: CASSYPRTGSMNTEAFF; CDR3 DNA: TGTGCCAGCAGTTACCCTCGGACAGGGTCCATGAACACTGAAGCTTTCTTT
J gene: TRBJ2-1; D gene: TRBD2; V gene: TRBV20-1; clone size: few; CDR3 protein: CSARDSGGAYNEQFF; CDR3 DNA: TGCAGTGCTAGAGATTCCGGGGGGGCCTACAATGAGCAGTTCTTC
J gene: TRBJ1-6; D gene: -; V gene: TRBV27; clone size: -; CDR3 protein: CASSLFNPSYNSPLHF; CDR3 DNA: TGTGCCAGCAGTTTATTTAATCCATCCTATAATTCACCCCTCCACTTT
J gene: TRBJ2-4; D gene: TRBD2; V gene: TRBV12-5; clone size: few; CDR3 protein: CASGLGTSGRYQYF; CDR3 DNA: TGTGCTAGTGGTTTGGGGACTAGCGGGAGGTATCAGTACTTC
J gene: TRBJ2-7; D gene: -; V gene: TRBV7-8; clone size: few; CDR3 protein: CASSLRRVGVHEQYF; CDR3 DNA: TGTGCCAGCAGCTTAAGACGGGTGGGGGTCCACGAGCAGTACTTC
J gene: TRBJ2-7; D gene: -; V gene: TRBV7-2; clone size: few; CDR3 protein: CASSSSALGFYEQYF; CDR3 DNA: TGTGCCAGCAGCTCATCGGCCCTTGGCTTTTACGAGCAGTACTTC
J gene: TRBJ2-7; D gene: -; V gene: TRBV11-2; clone size: -; CDR3 protein: CASSSIKQGTTSSYEQYF; CDR3 DNA: TGTGCCAGCAGCTCCATAAAACAGGGCACCACAAGCTCCTACGAGCAGTACTTC
J gene: TRBJ2-3; D gene: -; V gene: TRBV30; clone size: -; CDR3 protein: CAWSAARDSTDTQYF; CDR3 DNA: TGTGCCTGGAGTGCAGCCCGGGACTCCACAGATACGCAGTATTTT
J gene: TRBJ2-5; D gene: TRBD2; V gene: TRBV19; clone size: -; CDR3 protein: CASGRAGKETQYF; CDR3 DNA: TGTGCCAGTGGTCGAGCGGGAAAAGAGACCCAGTACTTC
J gene: TRBJ1-2; D gene: -; V gene: TRBV12-3/TRBV12-4; clone size: -; CDR3 protein: CASRPVGDYGYTF; CDR3 DNA: TGTGCCAGCAGGCCCGTGGGGGACTATGGCTACACCTTC
J gene: TRBJ2-2; D gene: TRBD1; V gene: TRBV12-3/TRBV12-4; clone size: few; CDR3 protein: CASSSQGAHGGELFF; CDR3 DNA: TGTGCCAGCAGTTCACAGGGGGCCCATGGCGGGGAGCTGTTTTTT
J gene: TRBJ1-2; D gene: -; V gene: TRBV11-1; clone size: few; CDR3 protein: CASSFGPPVDYGYTF; CDR3 DNA: TGTGCCAGCAGCTTCGGCCCCCCCGTTGACTATGGCTACACCTTC
J gene: TRBJ2-1; D gene: TRBD2; V gene: TRBV20-1; clone size: -; CDR3 protein: CSSRTSGGDNEQFF; CDR3 DNA: TGCAGTTCCCGGACTAGCGGGGGGGACAATGAGCAGTTCTTC